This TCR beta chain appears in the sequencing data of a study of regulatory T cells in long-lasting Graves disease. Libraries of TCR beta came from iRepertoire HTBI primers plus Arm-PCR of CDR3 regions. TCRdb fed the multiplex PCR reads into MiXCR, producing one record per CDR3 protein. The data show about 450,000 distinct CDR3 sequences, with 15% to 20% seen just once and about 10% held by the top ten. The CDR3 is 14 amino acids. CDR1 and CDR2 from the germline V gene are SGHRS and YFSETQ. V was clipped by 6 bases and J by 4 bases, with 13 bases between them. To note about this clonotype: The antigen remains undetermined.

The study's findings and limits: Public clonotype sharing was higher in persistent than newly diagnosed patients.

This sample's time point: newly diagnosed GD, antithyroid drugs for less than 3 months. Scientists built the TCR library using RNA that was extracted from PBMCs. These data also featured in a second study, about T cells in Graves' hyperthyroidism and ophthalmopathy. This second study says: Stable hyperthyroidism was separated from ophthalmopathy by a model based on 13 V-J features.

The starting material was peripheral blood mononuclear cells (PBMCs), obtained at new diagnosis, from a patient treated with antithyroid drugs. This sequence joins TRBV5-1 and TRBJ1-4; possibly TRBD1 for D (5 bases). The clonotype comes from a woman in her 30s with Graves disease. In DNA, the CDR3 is TGCGCCAGCAATCGGGGCGGTAATAATGAAAAACTGTTTTTT. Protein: CASNRGGNNEKLFF.